The clone carrying this T cell receptor (beta chain) appeared a few times. The sample is drawn from a study of blood T cells in healthy people across ages. CDR1 is SGHAT and CDR2 is FQNNGV in the germline V gene. This CDR3 has 14 amino acids. Trimming removed 5 bases from V and 2 bases from J; junction bases left unmatched: 6. PCR was performed a second time for about 7 to 11 cycles using a sample-barcoded 5' primer and a J-beta primer mix. One entry per CDR3 protein, called by TCRdb with MiXCR from the 5' RACE reads. Here the sample spans 600,000 to 1,000,000 distinct CDR3 sequences, 20% to 25% being singletons. The sample was also reused in another study, on T cells of mothers and their children.

What was sequenced was blood. The V and J genes are TRBV11-2 and TRBJ2-7; 7 bases are shared with TRBD1. This TCR was sampled from a boy younger than 18 in good health. In DNA form, the CDR3 reads TGTGCCAGCAGCCCTCAGGGGGTGACCTACGAGCAGTACTTC. Translating it yields CASSPQGVTYEQYF.